Following are 10 T cell receptor beta chains from one sample sequenced in a study of cytomegalovirus exposure and HLA in healthy donors. It was with 60 Vbeta and 13 Jbeta primers that the PCR ran. TCRdb keeps only in-frame clones here, not all; method: immunoSEQ multiplex PCR. The data hold 80,000 to 90,000 clones, with roughly 81% observed a single time. Sequencing was performed on PBMCs. All receptors come from a woman aged 25-40 years in good health and CMV-seronegative.

The genes are TRBV2 and TRBJ2-5; the match to TRBD2 covers 8 bases. CDR1 and CDR2 (germline): SNHLY, FYNNEI. V trimming: 10 bases; J trimming: 0 bases; junction bases outside the gene matches: 7. CDR3 length: 14 amino acids. The DNA of the CDR3 is TGTGCCAATAGACTAGCGACCTACCAAGAGACCCAGTACTTC. Encoded protein: CANRLATYQETQYF. The whole variable domain, filled in from reference TRBV2 and TRBJ2-5, reads EPEVTQTPSHQVTQMGQEVILRCVPISNHLYFYWYRQILGQKVEFLVSFYNNEISEKSEIFDDQFSVERPDGSNFTLKIRSTKLEDSAMYFCANRLATYQETQYFGPGTRLLVL.

V usage is TRBV4-1 and J usage is TRBJ2-2; 10 bases align to TRBD1. The V segment lost 0 bases and the J segment 0 bases; nucleotides outside the gene matches: 1. CDR1 and CDR2 (germline): MGHRA, YSYEKL. CDR3 length: 17 amino acids. Here the CDR3 DNA reads TGCGCCAGCAGCCAAGACGGACAGGGGGCGAACACCGGGGAGCTGTTTTTT. Translation gives CASSQDGQGANTGELFF.

This chain connects TRBV6-5 to TRBJ2-3; 10 bases are a match to TRBD2. There are 15 residues in the CDR3. V was clipped by 4 bases and J by 6 bases; unmatched bases: 7. CDR1 MNHEY and CDR2 SVGAGI come from the germline V gene. The CDR3 loop is CASSSPSGRIDTQYF. CDR3 DNA: TGTGCCAGCAGTTCCCCTAGCGGGAGAATCGATACGCAGTATTTT.

This clone came up once. This chain joins TRBV2 and TRBJ1-6; TRBD1 is a possible D gene (6 bases). The CDR3 contains 14 residues. V lost 5 bases and J lost 10, with 15 bases in between. CDR1 and CDR2 from the germline V gene are SNHLY and FYNNEI. CDR3 region: CASSLPTGQSPLHF. The CDR3 region has the DNA TGTGCCAGCAGTTTGCCGACAGGTCAATCACCCCTCCACTTT.

The CDR3 region has the DNA TGTGCCACCCGTTACTACGAGCAGTACTTC. It translates to CATRYYEQYF. The V gene is TRBV28, the J gene TRBJ2-7; no clear D gene. CDR1 is MDHEN, CDR2 SYDVKM, per germline. The CDR3 is made up of 10 amino acids. Trimming took 10 bases from V and 3 from J, leaving 7 bases between them.

This clone was picked up one time. This chain joins TRBV6-5 and TRBJ1-1; possible D gene TRBD1, 6 bases. Germline V gives CDR1 MNHEY, CDR2 SVGAGI. CDR3 size: 14 residues. Trimming shortened V by 4 bases and J by 6 bases, and 15 bases separated the two germline ends. CDR3 protein: CASSFDWKGAEAFF. DNA for the CDR3: TGTGCCAGCAGTTTCGACTGGAAGGGGGCTGAAGCTTTCTTT.

This chain joins TRBV28 and TRBJ1-4, with 9 bases that match TRBD1. The J segment lost 7 bases and the V segment lost 6 bases, leaving 6 bases of the junction unmatched. The CDR3 totals 14 residues. Germline lookup yields CDR1 MDHEN and CDR2 SYDVKM. The CDR3 here is CASRLQGAGEKLFF. CDR3 DNA sequence: TGTGCCAGCAGACTACAGGGGGCGGGTGAAAAACTGTTTTTT.

This clone was picked up a small number of times. V is TRBV21-1 and J is TRBJ1-1; the tabulated D call, TRBD1, remains unverified against the DNA. TRBV21-1 is a listed pseudogene. This CDR3 region has 14 residues. As DNA, the CDR3 is TGTGCCAGCAGCACTCAACAGGGGGACACTGAAGCTTTCTTT. Its translation is CASSTQQGDTEAFF.

The CDR3 region is CASSLETSAQAYEQYF. DNA for the CDR3: TGTGCCAGCAGCTTAGAGACTAGCGCGCAAGCCTACGAGCAGTACTTC. V gene TRBV7-6 combines with J gene TRBJ2-7, with 8 bases that match TRBD2. Germline CDR1 reads SGHVS; CDR2 reads FNYEAQ. The CDR3 contains 16 residues. Trimming took 1 base from V and 2 from J; bases not matched to a gene: 7.

The V and J genes are TRBV7-9 and TRBJ1-6, with 9 nucleotides matching TRBD1. The CDR3 sequence is 13 residues long. CDR1 is SEHNR and CDR2 is FQNEAQ in the germline V gene (reference sequence). The CDR3 region is CAVRQGVNSPLHF. The CDR3 nucleotides are TGTGCAGTCAGACAGGGGGTTAATTCACCCCTCCACTTT. Full variable domain (remainder filled in from reference TRBV7-9 and TRBJ1-6): DTGVSQNPRHKITKRGQNVTFRCDPISEHNRLYWYRQTLGQGPEFLTYFQNEAQLEKSRLLSDRFSAERPKGSFSTLEIQRTEQGDSAMYLCAVRQGVNSPLHFGNGTRLTVT.